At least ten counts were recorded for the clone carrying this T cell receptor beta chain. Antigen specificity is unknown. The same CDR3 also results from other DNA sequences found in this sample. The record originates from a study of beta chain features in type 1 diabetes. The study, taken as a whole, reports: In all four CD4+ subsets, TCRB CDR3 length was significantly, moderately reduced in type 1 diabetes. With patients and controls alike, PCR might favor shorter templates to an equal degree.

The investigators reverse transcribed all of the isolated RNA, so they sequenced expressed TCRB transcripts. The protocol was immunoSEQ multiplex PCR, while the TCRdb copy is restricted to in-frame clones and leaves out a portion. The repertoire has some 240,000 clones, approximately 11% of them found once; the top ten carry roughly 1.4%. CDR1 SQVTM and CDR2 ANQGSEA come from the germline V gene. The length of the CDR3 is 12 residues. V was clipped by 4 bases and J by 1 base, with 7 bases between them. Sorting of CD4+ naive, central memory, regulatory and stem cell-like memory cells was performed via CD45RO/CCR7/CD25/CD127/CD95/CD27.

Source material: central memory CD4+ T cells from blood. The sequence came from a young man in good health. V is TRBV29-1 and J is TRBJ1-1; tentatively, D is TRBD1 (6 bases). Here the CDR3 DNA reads TGCAGCGTTGGACAGGCGAACACTGAAGCTTTCTTT. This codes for CSVGQANTEAFF.